The T cell receptor beta chain under discussion was sequenced for a study of cytomegalovirus exposure and HLA in healthy donors. The study's findings and limits: Apart from CMV serostatus, no immune exposure information was available. When the data were analyzed later, several of the most significant clusters appeared to be linked to common viral pathogens. Reportedly, fewer N-insertions than the 666-donor mean appeared in an Asian-associated ancestry cluster in a later analysis.

In the case of this clone: Its antigen remains unidentified. Additional DNA sequences in this sample encode the identical CDR3.

Primers for the PCR totalled 60 Vbeta and 13 Jbeta. TCRdb keeps only in-frame clones here, not all; method: immunoSEQ multiplex PCR. The data hold 180,000 or so clones, with approximately 80% observed a single time. The CDR3 spans 14 residues. V trimming: 0 bases; J trimming: 6 bases; junction bases outside the gene matches: 4. CDR1 SGDLS and CDR2 YYNGEE come from the germline V gene. V and J are TRBV9 and TRBJ1-2; TRBD1 matches 8 bases. This TCR was sampled from a female donor in good health and CMV-seronegative. Sequencing input: PBMCs. The CDR3 DNA reads TGTGCCAGCAGCGTAGCCGGGACAGGTGATGGCTACACCTTC. It codes for CASSVAGTGDGYTF.